The 9 T cell receptor beta chains listed next were all sequenced from one sample in a study of tumor-infiltrating lymphocytes in primary liver carcinoma. A primer matching the constant region was used to make TCR beta cDNA from 450 to 500 ng of total RNA. Three nested multiplex PCR rounds of slightly modified ARM-PCR generated TCR beta libraries. Running around 10 cycles apiece, the first two PCR rounds relied on TRBV1-TRBV30 forward primers together with a C-beta reverse primer. TCRdb reprocessed the multiplex PCR reads with MiXCR, giving one entry per CDR3 protein. The sample records about 200,000 distinct CDR3 sequences, almost 65% being singletons. They got blood RNA out of unsorted whole blood and also pulled out germline DNA. Sequencing was done on a sample of peripheral blood. These receptors were collected from a woman aged 60 to 75 with primary liver carcinoma and hepatitis B virus infection.

Details on this clonotype: The conserved phenylalanine or tryptophan is not found at the CDR3 terminus, so this likely reflects a read error. The chain has TRBV4-1 and TRBJ2-7; perhaps TRBD2 as D (5 bases). The CDR3 runs to 15 residues. Germline CDR1 reads MGHRA; CDR2 reads YSYEKL. Trimming cost V 1 base and J 3 bases, with 13 bases left between them. CDR3 coding DNA: TGCGCCAGCAGCCAAGGGTCGGGAAGAGTCTACGAGCAGTACCTC. Protein product: CASSQGSGRVYEQYL.

With respect to this clonotype: A much more abundant neighbour one base away suggests this may be a read error. The rearrangement links TRBV5-6 to TRBJ2-7, with TRBD2 as a possible D gene (6 bases). The V gene's germline CDR1 is SGHDT and CDR2 YYEEEE. The CDR3 loop spans 15 amino acids. The CDR3 DNA reads TGTGCCAGCAGCTTGTTCGCGGACTACTCCTACGAGCAGCACTTC. It is translated as CASSLFADYSYEQHF.

This chain uses TRBV5-1 with TRBJ2-2, with TRBD2 as a possible D gene (5 bases). Germline CDR1 SGHRS, CDR2 YFSETQ. V was shortened by 1 base and J by 7 bases, with 17 bases between the two germline ends. The CDR3 spans 16 residues. The CDR3: CASSLTLTSDIGELFF. CDR3 DNA sequence: TGCGCCAGCAGCTTGACTCTTACTAGTGACATCGGGGAGCTGTTTTTT.

This clonotype was seen more than once but under ten times. The gene calls are TRBV6-2 or TRBV6-3 and TRBJ1-1; D possibly corresponds to TRBD1 (6 bases). This CDR3 region has 12 residues. The germline V gene encodes CDR1 MNHEY and CDR2 SVGEGT. V was shortened by 6 bases and J by 7 bases, with 12 bases between the two germline ends. CDR3 coding DNA: TGTGCCAGCAGGGGGAGGGGGGGTGAAGCTTTCTTT. Amino acid sequence: CASRGRGGEAFF.

This clonotype was recorded only once. The chain combines TRBV30 with TRBJ1-1; D uncertain. Germline CDR1 reads GTSNPN; CDR2 reads SVGIG (reference sequence). Trimming took 0 bases from V and 2 from J, leaving 1 base between them. CDR3 length: 11 amino acids. The CDR3: CAWSVNTEAFF. CDR3 nucleotide sequence: TGTGCCTGGAGTGTAAACACTGAAGCTTTCTTT.

This clonotype was detected many times. The chain combines TRBV11-3 with TRBJ2-1; 14 nucleotides match TRBD2. Germline trimming cut 4 bases from V and 11 bases from J; bases unmatched to any gene: 4. The CDR3 is 14 amino acids. The germline V gene has CDR1 SGHNT and CDR2 YENEEA. The CDR3 sequence: CASSSTSGGVQQFF. CDR3 in DNA: TGTGCCAGCAGCTCGACTAGCGGGGGGGTCCAGCAGTTCTTC.

This clonotype was seen repeatedly, ten times or more. The J gene is TRBJ2-2, the V gene TRBV14; TRBD1 matches 10 bases. V lost 1 base, J lost 7 bases, and 3 bases stayed unmatched. The germline V gene has CDR1 SGHDN and CDR2 FVKESK. This CDR3 contains 15 residues. CDR3 sequence: CASSQGQGAVGELFF. Written as DNA, the CDR3 is TGTGCCAGCAGCCAAGGACAGGGGGCCGTCGGGGAGCTGTTTTTT. Using reference TRBV14 and TRBJ2-2 for the parts outside the CDR3, the full variable domain is EAGVTQFPSHSVIEKGQTVTLRCDPISGHDNLYWYRRVMGKEIKFLLHFVKESKQDESGMPNNRFLAERTGGTYSTLKVQPAELEDSGVYFCASSQGQGAVGELFFGEGSRLTVL.

A note on this clonotype: At one boundary the junction diverges from the germline segment, which might be a read error. The chain links TRBV12-3 or TRBV12-4 to TRBJ1-5; D perhaps matches TRBD1 (6 bases). CDR3 length: 14 residues. The CDR3 loop reads CARSLARDNHPQHF. CDR3 coding DNA: TGTGCCCGCAGTTTAGCTAGGGACAATCATCCCCAGCATTTT.

The J gene is TRBJ2-1, the V gene TRBV30, with D tentatively TRBD2 (6 bases). V lost 0 bases and J lost 10, with 13 bases in between. The germline V gene encodes CDR1 GTSNPN and CDR2 SVGIG (reference sequence). This CDR3 has 13 amino acids. The CDR3 here is CAWSVGGPREQFF. DNA of the CDR3: TGTGCCTGGAGTGTAGGAGGGCCTAGGGAGCAGTTCTTC.